These 16 T cell receptor beta chains came from one sample sequenced in a study of neurological immune-mediated disorders. One entry per CDR3 protein results from TCRdb running MiXCR on the 5' RACE reads. The sample has more than 75,000 distinct CDR3 sequences, under 4.5% seen once. The sample comprised PBMCs. These receptors all stem from a woman aged 50 to 65 with multiple sclerosis.

This clonotype was found many times. This rearrangement joins TRBV7-2 to TRBJ2-7; TRBD2 is a possible D gene (6 bases). This CDR3 contains 12 residues. Per germline, CDR1 SGHTA and CDR2 FQGNSA. The V gene lost 5 bases and the J gene lost 7 bases, with 12 bases spanning the gap. CDR3: CASSPTGEEQYF. For the CDR3, the DNA is TGTGCCAGCAGCCCCACGGGGGAAGAGCAGTACTTC.

The table lists this clonotype with many counts. The chain uses TRBV6-1 and TRBJ2-3; D may correspond to TRBD1 or TRBD2 (5 bases each). Germline CDR1 reads MNHNS; CDR2 reads SASEGT. This CDR3 has 15 amino acids. With 4 bases removed from V and 4 bases from J, the gap between germline ends came to 15 bases. DNA of the CDR3: TGTGCCAGCAGTGGCTGGGGCCGGGGTCCAGATACGCAGTATTTT. Protein product: CASSGWGRGPDTQYF.

At least ten counts were recorded for this clonotype. This sequence joins TRBV7-2 and TRBJ2-1, with 7 positions matching TRBD2. Losses at the gene ends were 1 base for V and 4 bases for J; bases not matched to a gene: 7. Germline CDR1 is SGHTA and CDR2 is FQGNSA. CDR3 length equals 16 residues. CDR3 region: CASSLVGGSSYNEQFF. The CDR3 DNA reads TGTGCCAGCAGCTTAGTGGGAGGGTCGTCTTACAATGAGCAGTTCTTC.

Notes on this clonotype: Germline and junction disagree at one end, which may indicate a read error. The chain's CDR3 is CASSSGTNSTLNF. DNA for the CDR3: TGTGCCAGCAGCTCCGGGACAAATTCAACCCTCAACTTT. The V call is TRBV7-6, the J call TRBJ1-6, with D perhaps matching TRBD1 (6 bases). The germline V gene encodes CDR1 SGHVS and CDR2 FNYEAQ. The CDR3 length is 13 residues.

As concerns this clonotype: This could be a read error, since a much larger clone is one nucleotide away. The chain uses TRBV7-3 and TRBJ2-3; TRBD2 aligns across 9 bases. CDR1 and CDR2 from the germline V gene are SGHTA and FQGTGA. This CDR3 is 15 amino acids long. The CDR3 loop reads CASSPAGGNTDTLYF. The CDR3 region has the DNA TGTGCCAGCAGCCCAGCGGGGGGAAACACAGATACGCTGTATTTT.

This clonotype was recorded many times. This chain connects TRBV20-1 to TRBJ1-2, with TRBD1 identical over 12 bases. The V segment lost 1 base and the J segment 6 bases; nucleotides outside the gene matches: 15. The CDR3 runs to 18 residues. Germline-derived CDR1 and CDR2 are DFQATT and SNEGSKA (reference sequence). The CDR3 sequence: CSARALGQGALPGNGYTF. Here the CDR3 DNA reads TGCAGTGCTAGAGCTTTGGGACAGGGGGCGCTTCCGGGGAATGGCTACACCTTC.

This clonotype was seen repeatedly, ten times or more. The chain uses TRBV12-3 or TRBV12-4 and TRBJ1-1, with D possibly matching TRBD1 (5 bases). The CDR3 contains 11 residues. The germline V and J ends were trimmed by 5 bases and 11 bases, with 12 bases remaining between them. The CDR3 nucleotides are TGTGCCAGCAGTCCGGGACTTGGGGCTTTCTTT. This codes for CASSPGLGAFF.

At least ten counts were recorded for this clonotype. The CDR3 DNA sequence: TGCAGCGTCACGGACAGGGGCCAAAATGAAAAACTGTTTTTT. Translated: CSVTDRGQNEKLFF. The V call is TRBV29-1, the J call TRBJ1-4, with 9 bases identical to TRBD1. V trimming: 6 bases; J trimming: 5 bases; junction bases outside the gene matches: 7. Germline CDR1 SQVTM, CDR2 ANQGSEA. This CDR3 has 14 amino acids. The full variable domain, its missing parts supplied by reference TRBV29-1 and TRBJ1-4, is SAVISQKPSRDICQRGTSLTIQCQVDSQVTMMFWYRQQPGQSLTLIATANQGSEATYESGFVIDKFPISRPNLTFSTLTVSNMSPEDSSIYLCSVTDRGQNEKLFFGSGTQLSVL.

At least ten counts were recorded for this clonotype. The V and J genes are TRBV5-1 and TRBJ2-1; TRBD2 aligns across 9 bases. The CDR3 is 15 residues long. Germline V gene sequence: CDR1 SGHRS, CDR2 YFSETQ. The J segment lost 7 bases and the V segment lost 0 bases, leaving 5 bases of the junction unmatched. DNA for the CDR3: TGCGCCAGCAGCTTGGGTGGTAGCGGGGGTAATGAGCAGTTCTTC. Its protein is CASSLGGSGGNEQFF.

This clonotype came up many times. The chain couples TRBV27 to TRBJ1-5, with D perhaps TRBD1 (5 bases). This CDR3 region has 16 residues. CDR1 and CDR2 (germline): MNHEY, SMNVEV (reference sequence). The V end lost 2 bases, the J end lost 10 bases, and 21 bases lay between the germline ends. The CDR3 nucleotides are TGTGCCAGCAGTTTAAGATCGGGGGTTAATATGATTCCCCAGCATTTT. Protein sequence: CASSLRSGVNMIPQHF.

Ten or more counts support this clonotype. V usage is TRBV12-3 or TRBV12-4 and J usage is TRBJ1-1; D is unclear. The V end lost 3 bases, the J end lost 4 bases, and 12 bases lay between the germline ends. This CDR3 has 14 residues. CDR3 loop: CASSFSPRITEAFF. The CDR3 region has the DNA TGTGCCAGCAGTTTCTCCCCCAGGATCACTGAAGCTTTCTTT.

This clonotype showed up many times. The gene calls are TRBV5-1 and TRBJ2-7; 10 nucleotides match TRBD1. The CDR3 has 16 residues. The ends lost 2 bases at V and 3 bases at J; junction bases unmatched: 8. Germline assignment: CDR1 SGHRS and CDR2 YFSETQ. The CDR3 loop reads CASSFWTGQGIYEQYF. DNA of the CDR3: TGCGCCAGCAGCTTTTGGACGGGACAGGGGATCTACGAGCAGTACTTC.

There are many counts of this clonotype. CDR3 amino acids: CATSTGRVSGNTIYF. CDR3 nucleotide sequence: TGTGCCACCAGCACCGGACGGGTCTCTGGAAACACCATATATTTT. This chain connects TRBV15 to TRBJ1-3; no definite D call. The CDR3 length is 15 residues. Trimming shortened V by 4 bases and J by 0 bases, and 10 bases separated the two germline ends. Germline lookup yields CDR1 LNHNV and CDR2 YYDKDF (reference sequence).

This clonotype has a count of ten or more. The rearrangement uses TRBV5-1 and TRBJ1-2; weak D call: TRBD1 (6 bases). CDR1 and CDR2 from the germline V gene are SGHRS and YFSETQ. Trimming took off 0 bases at V and 7 bases at J, with 13 bases between the two ends. The CDR3 has 14 amino acids. CDR3 sequence: CASSLAATGAGYTF. For the CDR3, the DNA is TGCGCCAGCAGCTTGGCCGCGACAGGTGCTGGCTACACCTTC.

This clonotype was seen many times. The gene calls are TRBV7-2 and TRBJ1-2; a possible D gene is TRBD1 (5 bases). V was shortened by 1 base and J by 2 bases, with 14 bases between the two germline ends. Germline lookup yields CDR1 SGHTA and CDR2 FQGNSA. The CDR3 extends over 16 amino acids. The chain's CDR3 is CASSLGVGRVNYGYTF. CDR3 nucleotides: TGTGCCAGCAGCTTAGGGGTGGGCAGGGTAAACTATGGCTACACCTTC. Complete variable domain (other parts from reference TRBV7-2 and TRBJ1-2): GAGVSQSPSNKVTEKGKDVELRCDPISGHTALYWYRQSLGQGLEFLIYFQGNSAPDKSGLPSDRFSAERTGGSVSTLTIQRTQQEDSAVYLCASSLGVGRVNYGYTFGSGTRLTVV.

This clonotype was seen repeatedly, ten times or more. The chain links TRBV20-1 to TRBJ2-3, with TRBD2 identical over 13 bases. The V gene end was trimmed by 3 bases and the J gene end by 3 bases; junction bases not matched to a gene: 15. Germline V gene sequence: CDR1 DFQATT, CDR2 SNEGSKA (reference sequence). The CDR3 is made up of 19 amino acids. The CDR3 sequence: CSARVWGTSGAGRTDTQYF. The CDR3, as DNA: TGCAGTGCTAGGGTCTGGGGGACTAGCGGGGCTGGGAGGACAGATACGCAGTATTTT.